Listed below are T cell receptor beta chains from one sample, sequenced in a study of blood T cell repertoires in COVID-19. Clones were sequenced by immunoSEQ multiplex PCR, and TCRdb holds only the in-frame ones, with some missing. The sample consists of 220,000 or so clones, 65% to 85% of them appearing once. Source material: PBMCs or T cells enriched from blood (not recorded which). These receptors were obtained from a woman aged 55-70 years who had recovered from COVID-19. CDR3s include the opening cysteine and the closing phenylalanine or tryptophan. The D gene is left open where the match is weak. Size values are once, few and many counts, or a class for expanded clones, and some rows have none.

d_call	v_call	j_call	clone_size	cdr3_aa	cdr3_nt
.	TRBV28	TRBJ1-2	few	CASNNRVYGYTF	TGTGCCAGCAACAACAGGGTTTATGGCTACACCTTC
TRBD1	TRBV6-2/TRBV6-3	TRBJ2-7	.	CASSRGTGLSYEQYF	TGTGCCAGCAGCCGCGGGACAGGTCTCTCCTACGAGCAGTACTTC
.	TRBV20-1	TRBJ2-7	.	CSAASGYEQYF	TGCAGTGCTGCTTCGGGTTACGAGCAGTACTTC
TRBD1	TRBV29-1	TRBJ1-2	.	CSVEAGGQGFGYTF	TGCAGCGTTGAAGCAGGGGGACAGGGGTTTGGCTACACCTTC
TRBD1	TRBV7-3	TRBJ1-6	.	CASRASDRGNSPLHF	TGTGCCAGCAGAGCCTCCGACAGGGGAAATTCACCCCTCCACTTT
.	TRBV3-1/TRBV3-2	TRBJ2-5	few	CASSTRGGKGETQYF	TGTGCCAGCAGCACCCGTGGAGGGAAGGGAGAGACCCAGTACTTC
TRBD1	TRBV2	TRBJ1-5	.	CASSWDRNSNQPQHF	TGTGCCAGCAGTTGGGACAGGAATAGCAATCAGCCCCAGCATTTT
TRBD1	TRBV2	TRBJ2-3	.	CASSRGSDTDTQYF	TGTGCCAGCAGCAGGGGGAGTGACACAGATACGCAGTATTTT
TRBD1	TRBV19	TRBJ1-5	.	CASSAGTGSNQPQHF	TGTGCCAGTAGTGCCGGGACAGGCAGCAATCAGCCCCAGCATTTT
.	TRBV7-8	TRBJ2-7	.	CASSLGTGRSQQYF	TGTGCCAGCAGCTTAGGAACGGGGAGGTCTCAGCAGTACTTC
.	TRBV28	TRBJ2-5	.	CASSPIGLTQETQYF	TGTGCCAGCAGCCCAATTGGGCTCACCCAAGAGACCCAGTACTTC
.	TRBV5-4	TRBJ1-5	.	CASSGRHLSNQPQHF	TGTGCCAGCAGCGGTCGACACCTTAGCAATCAGCCCCAGCATTTT
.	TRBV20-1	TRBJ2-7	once	CSASEGEGQYF	TGCAGTGCTAGCGAGGGGGAGGGCCAGTACTTC
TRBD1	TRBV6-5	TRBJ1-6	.	CASSSTGISPLHF	TGTGCCAGCAGTTCGACAGGGATTTCACCCCTCCACTTT
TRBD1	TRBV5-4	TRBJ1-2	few	CASRAGTGTSNYGYTF	TGTGCCAGCAGGGCCGGGACAGGGACTTCTAACTATGGCTACACCTTC
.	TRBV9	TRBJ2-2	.	CASSVAVRTNTGELFF	TGTGCCAGCAGCGTAGCGGTGCGGACGAACACCGGGGAGCTGTTTTTT
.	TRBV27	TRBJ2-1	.	CASSRTANSYNEQFF	TGTGCCAGCAGCAGGACAGCTAATTCCTACAATGAGCAGTTCTTC
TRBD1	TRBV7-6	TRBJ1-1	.	CASSAGTGNTEAFF	TGTGCCAGCAGCGCGGGGACAGGGAACACTGAAGCTTTCTTT
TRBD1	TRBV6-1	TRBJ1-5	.	CASSDLNRGRGNQPQHF	TGTGCCAGCAGTGATTTGAACAGGGGGCGCGGCAATCAGCCCCAGCATTTT
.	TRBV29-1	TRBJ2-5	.	CSVDWAGRMQETQYF	TGCAGCGTTGATTGGGCGGGCCGGATGCAAGAGACCCAGTACTTC
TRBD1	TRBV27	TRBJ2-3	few	CASSLSDRGHHPVQYF	TGTGCCAGCAGTTTATCGGACAGGGGGCATCACCCGGTGCAGTATTTT
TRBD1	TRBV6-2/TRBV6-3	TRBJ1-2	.	CASSYAGQKDYGYTF	TGTGCCAGCAGTTACGCGGGACAGAAGGACTATGGCTACACCTTC
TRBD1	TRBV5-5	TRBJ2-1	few	CASSFGTGVGAGIYNEQFF	TGTGCCAGCAGCTTCGGGACAGGGGTTGGAGCGGGAATTTACAATGAGCAGTTCTTC
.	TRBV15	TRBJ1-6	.	CATSRSRGENSPLHF	TGTGCCACCAGCAGAAGCAGAGGAGAGAATTCACCCCTCCACTTT
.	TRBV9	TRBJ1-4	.	CASSAGDYEEKLFF	TGTGCCAGCAGCGCGGGGGATTACGAAGAAAAACTGTTTTTT